The source of this T cell receptor beta chain is a study of control samples from healthy donors and cancer patients. Clones were sequenced by immunoSEQ multiplex PCR, and TCRdb holds only the in-frame ones, with some missing. The specimen's table records about 200,000 clones. Sequenced input: blood. This sequence was found in a woman in her twenties or thirties in good health.

The CDR3 DNA follows: TGTGCCATCAGTGAAGGACAGGGGGCAAATTCACCCCTCCACTTT. Amino acids: CAISEGQGANSPLHF. This chain links TRBV10-3 with TRBJ1-6; TRBD1 matches 11 bases. Germline V lookup: CDR1 ENHRY, CDR2 SYGVKD. V shed 3 bases and J 7 bases; nucleotides not matched to a gene: 2. CDR3 length: 15 amino acids.